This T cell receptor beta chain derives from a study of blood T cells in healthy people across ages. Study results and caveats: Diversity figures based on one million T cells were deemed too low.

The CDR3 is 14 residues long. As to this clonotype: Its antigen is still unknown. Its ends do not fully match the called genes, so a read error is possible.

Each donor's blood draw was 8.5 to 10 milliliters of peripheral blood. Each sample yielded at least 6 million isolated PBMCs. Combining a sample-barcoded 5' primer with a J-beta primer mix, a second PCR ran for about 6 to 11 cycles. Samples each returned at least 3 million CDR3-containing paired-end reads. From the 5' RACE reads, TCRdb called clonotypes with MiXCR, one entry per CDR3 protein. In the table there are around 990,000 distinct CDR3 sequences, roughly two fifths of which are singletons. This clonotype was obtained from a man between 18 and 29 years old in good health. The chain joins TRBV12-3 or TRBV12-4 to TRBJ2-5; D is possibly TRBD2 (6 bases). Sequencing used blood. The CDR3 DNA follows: TGTGCCAGCAGTATAGCGGACTTACAAGAGACCCAGTACTTC. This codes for CASSIADLQETQYF.